Sequencing of this T cell receptor (beta chain) was carried out in a study of blood T cell repertoires in COVID-19. Only in-frame clones appear in the TCRdb table, and some are missing; sequencing was by immunoSEQ multiplex PCR. The sample yields 140,000 or so clones, over 70% seen once. The CDR3 is 16 residues long. The junction had 4 bases not matched to a gene; V was cut back by 4 bases and J by 2 bases. Germline-derived CDR1 and CDR2 are SGHRS and YFSETQ. Sequencing was performed on peripheral blood. The source of this sequence is an older woman with acute or convalescent COVID-19. This chain connects TRBV5-1 to TRBJ2-1; 12 bases are a match to TRBD2. This CDR3 is CASSGGTSGPYNEQFF. For the CDR3, the DNA is TGCGCCAGCAGCGGCGGGACTAGCGGGCCCTACAATGAGCAGTTCTTC.